The 21 T cell receptor beta chains in this list originate from one sample, sequenced in a study of OX40 agonist ivuxolimab in advanced cancers. Clones were sequenced by immunoSEQ multiplex PCR, and TCRdb holds only the in-frame ones, with some missing. In the table there are approximately 38,000 clones, about nine tenths of which are singletons. Sequenced here: CD4+ or CD8+ T cells sorted from blood, sampled in a trial of the OX40 agonist ivuxolimab. The origin of the receptors is an adult with an advanced solid tumor such as melanoma, head and neck, liver or kidney cancer.

This clone appeared a few times. The same CDR3 also results from other DNA sequences found in this sample. This rearrangement joins TRBV19 to TRBJ1-1, with D tentatively TRBD1 (5 bases). Germline V gene data show CDR1 as LNHDA and CDR2 as SQIVND (reference sequence). The CDR3 sequence is 14 residues long. Trimming cost V 3 bases and J 3 bases, with 11 bases left between them. For the CDR3, the DNA is TGTGCCAGTAGTATTGGGACGGTTTACACTGAAGCTTTCTTT. Translating it yields CASSIGTVYTEAFF.

J is TRBJ2-3 and V is TRBV2; a weak D match, TRBD2 (6 bases). This CDR3 region has 13 residues. The V and J ends lost 3 bases and 6 bases respectively, with 10 bases between them. CDR1 is SNHLY and CDR2 is FYNNEI in the germline V gene. The CDR3: CASSEGTRDTQYF. The CDR3 nucleotides read TGTGCCAGCAGTGAGGGGACTCGTGATACGCAGTATTTT.

This clone was counted only a few times. V usage is TRBV5-1 and J usage is TRBJ2-3; 9 positions agree with TRBD2. V trimming: 0 bases; J trimming: 5 bases; junction bases outside the gene matches: 7. Per germline, CDR1 SGHRS and CDR2 YFSETQ. This CDR3 has 16 amino acids. The CDR3 bases are TGCGCCAGCAGCTTGGAGGCGGGAGGGCATAGAGATACGCAGTATTTT. Translation: CASSLEAGGHRDTQYF.

The rearrangement joins TRBV19 to TRBJ2-5, with 12 bases fitting TRBD2. Per the germline V gene, CDR1 is LNHDA and CDR2 is SQIVND (reference sequence). The CDR3 has 13 residues. V trimming: 8 bases; J trimming: 7 bases; junction bases outside the gene matches: 5. This CDR3 reads CASSPSGGGTQYF. The CDR3 DNA reads TGTGCCAGTTCGCCTAGCGGGGGGGGGACCCAGTACTTC.

The gene calls are TRBV7-8 and TRBJ1-2; D possibly corresponds to TRBD1 (5 bases). V was trimmed by 4 bases and J by 2 bases, leaving 17 bases between them. CDR1 and CDR2 (germline): SGHVS, FQNEAQ. This CDR3 is built from 16 residues. The CDR3 DNA is TGTGCCAGCAGCTCGACGACGGGGCGGGGAAACTATGGCTACACCTTC. It codes for CASSSTTGRGNYGYTF.

This clone has only a few counts. The chain joins TRBV2 to TRBJ1-4; D ambiguous. The CDR3 sequence is 12 residues long. Trimming took off 0 bases at V and 12 bases at J, with 8 bases between the two ends. Germline V gives CDR1 SNHLY, CDR2 FYNNEI. The CDR3: CASSEALVELFF. CDR3 sequence (DNA): TGTGCCAGCAGTGAAGCGCTAGTCGAACTGTTTTTT.

CDR3 residues: CASTSSPGELFF. The CDR3, as DNA: TGTGCCAGCACGAGTAGCCCCGGGGAGCTGTTTTTT. The chain couples TRBV28 to TRBJ2-2; D unclear. Germline assignment: CDR1 MDHEN and CDR2 SYDVKM. The CDR3 sequence is 12 residues long. Trimming left V 7 bases short and J 6 bases short, with 9 bases between.

V usage is TRBV7-9 and J usage is TRBJ1-4; D gene uncertain. The germline V gene encodes CDR1 SEHNR and CDR2 FQNEAQ (reference sequence). V lost 5 bases, J lost 8 bases, and 21 bases lay in between. The CDR3 extends over 16 amino acids. The CDR3 spells CASSPADGEGLEKLFF. CDR3 sequence (DNA): TGTGCCAGCAGCCCCGCGGATGGGGAAGGATTAGAAAAACTGTTTTTT. Combining the CDR3 with reference TRBV7-9 and TRBJ1-4 gives the whole variable domain DTGVSQNPRHKITKRGQNVTFRCDPISEHNRLYWYRQTLGQGPEFLTYFQNEAQLEKSRLLSDRFSAERPKGSFSTLEIQRTEQGDSAMYLCASSPADGEGLEKLFFGSGTQLSVL.

The CDR3: CASSTDREETQYF. For the CDR3, the DNA is TGTGCCAGTAGTACGGACAGGGAGGAGACCCAGTACTTC. The chain joins TRBV19 to TRBJ2-5, with 8 bases fitting TRBD1. The CDR3 is 13 amino acids. Losses at the gene ends were 4 bases for V and 5 bases for J; bases not matched to a gene: 3. CDR1 and CDR2 from the germline V gene are LNHDA and SQIVND (reference sequence).

CDR3 nucleotides: TGTGCCAGCGCCGCGGCAGGTTCGGGGCAGCCCCAGCATTTT. This gives the protein CASAAAGSGQPQHF. The rearrangement joins TRBV6-5 to TRBJ1-5; D is unclear. V was pared by 8 bases and J by 7 bases, with 18 bases between. Germline loops: CDR1 MNHEY, CDR2 SVGAGI. The CDR3 spans 14 residues.

The chain links TRBV5-4 to TRBJ2-3, with TRBD2 matching 11 bases. Unmatched junction bases numbered 5, after V lost 2 bases and J lost 3 bases. In germline, CDR1 is SGHNT, CDR2 YYREEE (reference sequence). The CDR3 is made up of 16 amino acids. Here the CDR3 reads CASSFGSSGGTDTQYF. The CDR3 DNA reads TGTGCCAGCAGCTTTGGGTCTAGCGGGGGGACAGATACGCAGTATTTT.

This CDR3 is CASSGGGWETQYF. The CDR3 nucleotides read TGTGCCAGCAGCGGGGGGGGTTGGGAGACCCAGTACTTC. The chain joins TRBV5-4 to TRBJ2-5; 7 positions agree with TRBD2. This CDR3 contains 13 residues. The J segment lost 5 bases and the V segment lost 4 bases, leaving 5 bases of the junction unmatched. Germline CDR1 is SGHNT and CDR2 is YYREEE (reference sequence).

V usage is TRBV28 and J usage is TRBJ1-1; TRBD1 is a possible D gene (5 bases). Trimming took off 8 bases at V and 4 bases at J, with 20 bases between the two ends. The germline V gene has CDR1 MDHEN and CDR2 SYDVKM. CDR3 length: 15 residues. The CDR3 bases are TGTGCCAGCCCTCCCAGGGAGGGACTGGGCACTGAAGCTTTCTTT. Translated, it gives CASPPREGLGTEAFF.

The chain links TRBV21-1 to TRBJ2-7; no DNA check was done on the table's D call, TRBD2. TRBV21-1 is noted as a pseudogene. The length of the CDR3 is 15 residues. CDR3 sequence reads: CASSARREGQCEQYF. CDR3 coding DNA: TGTGCCAGCAGCGCTAGGAGGGAGGGTCAGTGCGAGCAGTACTTC.

The chain carries TRBV19 and TRBJ2-7; 9 nucleotides align to TRBD1. The CDR3 spans 13 residues. The V and J ends lost 6 bases and 4 bases, in that order; junction bases with no gene match: 4. From germline, CDR1 is LNHDA and CDR2 SQIVND (reference sequence). CDR3 DNA sequence: TGTGCCAGTAGGAACAGGGGGCGGTACGAGCAGTACTTC. This gives the protein CASRNRGRYEQYF.

The chain has TRBV30 and TRBJ2-2, with TRBD2 matching 8 bases. V gave up 1 base and J gave up 0 bases; unmatched junction bases: 7. CDR3 length: 17 residues. CDR1 and CDR2 from the germline V gene are GTSNPN and SVGIG (reference sequence). The CDR3 sequence: CAWSATLGRANTGELFF. The CDR3 nucleotides are TGTGCCTGGAGTGCTACCCTCGGGAGGGCGAACACCGGGGAGCTGTTTTTT.

The sample holds one count of this clone. V gene TRBV9 combines with J gene TRBJ2-5; D remains unclear. This CDR3 contains 14 residues. Between the trimmed V and J ends, which lost 0 bases and 5 bases, there was a span of 11 bases. Per the germline V gene, CDR1 is SGDLS and CDR2 is YYNGEE. CDR3 residues: CASSVDLSRETQYF. In nucleotides, the CDR3 is TGTGCCAGCAGCGTAGATCTATCGAGGGAGACCCAGTACTTC.

The chain uses TRBV4-2 and TRBJ1-2; 7 positions match TRBD1. Germline assignment: CDR1 LGHNA and CDR2 YNFKEQ. V was clipped by 6 bases and J by 9 bases; unmatched bases: 16. This CDR3 contains 15 residues. CDR3 region: CASSSQGNGLHRYTF. As DNA, the CDR3 is TGTGCCAGCAGTTCACAGGGGAACGGCCTTCATCGCTACACCTTC.

V and J are TRBV7-2 and TRBJ1-2, with D perhaps matching TRBD1 (5 bases). CDR1 SGHTA and CDR2 FQGNSA come from the germline V gene. The CDR3 spans 14 residues. Trimming pared 0 bases from V and 6 bases from J, leaving 11 bases between. For the CDR3, the DNA is TGTGCCAGCAGCTTAGCTGGGGGGATGGATGGCTACACCTTC. Residues: CASSLAGGMDGYTF. Variable domain in full (rest from reference TRBV7-2 and TRBJ1-2): GAGVSQSPSNKVTEKGKDVELRCDPISGHTALYWYRQSLGQGLEFLIYFQGNSAPDKSGLPSDRFSAERTGGSVSTLTIQRTQQEDSAVYLCASSLAGGMDGYTFGSGTRLTVV.

The gene calls are TRBV6-1 and TRBJ2-7; D is undetermined. The CDR3 is 12 amino acids. Trimming stripped 3 bases from V and 2 bases from J, with 5 bases between. Germline V gives CDR1 MNHNS, CDR2 SASEGT. This CDR3 is CASSDSTYEQYF. Here the CDR3 DNA reads TGTGCCAGCAGTGACTCTACCTACGAGCAGTACTTC.

V gene TRBV6-5 combines with J gene TRBJ1-2, with D perhaps TRBD1 (5 bases). Trimming cost V 2 bases and J 4 bases, with 11 bases left between them. The germline V gene encodes CDR1 MNHEY and CDR2 SVGAGI. The CDR3 sequence is 14 residues long. The CDR3 DNA is TGTGCCAGCAGTTACGGCCTGGGGACCTATGGCTACACCTTC. Protein: CASSYGLGTYGYTF.